A single sample is the source of the 14 T cell receptor beta chains below, sequenced in a study of blood T cell repertoires in COVID-19. Clones were sequenced by immunoSEQ multiplex PCR, and TCRdb holds only the in-frame ones, with some missing. The table lists hundreds of thousands of clones, 70% to 90% of them singletons. The specimen sequenced was peripheral blood. The receptors derive from a woman aged 45-65 years with COVID-19, enrolled during active disease.

V usage is TRBV3-1 (or the pseudogene TRBV3-2) and J usage is TRBJ1-5, with no clear D. CDR3 length: 13 residues. V lost 2 bases and J lost 11, with 13 bases in between. From germline, CDR1 is LGHDT and CDR2 YNNKEL (reference sequence). The CDR3 DNA reads as TGTGCCAGCAGCCAATCTGCTAGCTCGGCCCAGCATTTT. Amino acid sequence: CASSQSASSAQHF.

This rearrangement joins TRBV6-5 to TRBJ1-2; D is undetermined. V was trimmed by 8 bases and J by 0 bases, leaving 13 bases between them. The CDR3 runs to 14 residues. Germline CDR1 is MNHEY and CDR2 is SVGAGI. The CDR3 DNA sequence: TGTGCCAGCTCACAACACCAGTCTAACTATGGCTACACCTTC. It specifies CASSQHQSNYGYTF.

V usage is TRBV2 and J usage is TRBJ1-5; D gene unclear. Germline CDR1 SNHLY, CDR2 FYNNEI. V was shortened by 5 bases and J by 7 bases, with 12 bases between the two germline ends. The CDR3 spans 13 residues. The CDR3 loop is CASSLRQIQPQHF. The DNA of the CDR3 is TGTGCCAGCAGTCTCAGGCAGATCCAGCCCCAGCATTTT.

The J gene is TRBJ1-1, the V gene TRBV6-5; tentatively, D is TRBD1 (6 bases). CDR3 size: 14 residues. V lost 5 bases and J lost 4, with 14 bases in between. CDR1 is MNHEY and CDR2 is SVGAGI in the germline V gene. Here the CDR3 DNA reads TGTGCCAGCAGTCGCGGACAGCAGAGCACTGAAGCTTTCTTT. It specifies CASSRGQQSTEAFF.

The chain has TRBV28 and TRBJ1-4; tentatively, D is TRBD1 (5 bases). This CDR3 spans 16 amino acids. Trimming removed 4 bases from V and 2 bases from J, with 14 bases in between. The germline gives CDR1 MDHEN, CDR2 SYDVKM. CDR3 loop: CASSSPRGGTNEKLFF. The CDR3, as DNA: TGTGCCAGCAGTTCCCCTAGGGGAGGGACTAATGAAAAACTGTTTTTT.

The chain couples TRBV19 to TRBJ1-5; D ambiguous. Germline V gene lookup returns CDR1 LNHDA and CDR2 SQIVND (reference sequence). Trimming shortened V by 3 bases and J by 1 base, and 22 bases separated the two germline ends. This CDR3 has 19 residues. In DNA form, the CDR3 reads TGTGCCAGTAGTATGGTCCCCATGGGGAGCCTTTCGAGCAATCAGCCCCAGCATTTT. This gives the protein CASSMVPMGSLSSNQPQHF.

V gene TRBV6-5 combines with J gene TRBJ1-2; D unresolved. The germline CDR1 and CDR2 sequences are MNHEY and SVGAGI. Between the trimmed V and J ends, which lost 4 bases and 3 bases, there was a span of 15 bases. CDR3 size: 15 residues. The DNA of the CDR3 is TGTGCCAGCAGTTCTCTGGTCCTCGGAGACTATGGCTACACCTTC. Translation gives CASSSLVLGDYGYTF.

The rearrangement joins TRBV28 to TRBJ2-2; 7 nucleotides line up with TRBD1. V lost 5 bases to trimming and J lost 0 bases; unmatched junction nucleotides: 6. Germline CDR1 is MDHEN and CDR2 is SYDVKM. The CDR3 loop spans 16 amino acids. For the CDR3, the DNA is TGTGCCAGCAGTGACACCGGGACAGCGAACACCGGGGAGCTGTTTTTT. It translates to CASSDTGTANTGELFF.

This chain uses TRBV21-1 with TRBJ1-1; TRBD1 is the table's D call and was not checked against the DNA. TRBV21-1 counts as a pseudogene. The CDR3 contains 16 residues. CDR3 in amino acids: CASSKGGTGERSEAFF. The DNA of the CDR3 is TGTGCCAGCAGCAAAGGGGGGACAGGGGAGAGGTCTGAAGCTTTCTTT.

The chain uses TRBV9 and TRBJ1-2; D is perhaps TRBD1 (5 bases). This CDR3 is 14 amino acids long. V lost 0 bases, J lost 7 bases, and 13 bases lay in between. Germline values: CDR1 SGDLS, CDR2 YYNGEE. This CDR3 reads CASSVGQPGVGYTF. The CDR3 coding sequence is TGTGCCAGCAGCGTAGGACAGCCGGGGGTTGGCTACACCTTC. Combining the CDR3 with reference TRBV9 and TRBJ1-2 gives the whole variable domain DSGVTQTPKHLITATGQRVTLRCSPRSGDLSVYWYQQSLDQGLQFLIQYYNGEERAKGNILERFSAQQFPDLHSELNLSSLELGDSALYFCASSVGQPGVGYTFGSGTRLTVV.

The gene calls are TRBV14 and TRBJ2-7; 9 nucleotides line up with TRBD2. CDR3 length: 16 amino acids. Germline CDR1 reads SGHDN; CDR2 reads FVKESK. With 0 bases clipped from V and 5 bases from J, the junction kept 8 bases outside the gene matches. The chain's CDR3 is CASSQDRSSGKDEQYF. CDR3 sequence (DNA): TGTGCCAGCAGCCAAGATCGATCTAGCGGGAAGGACGAGCAGTACTTC.

The rearrangement joins TRBV6-5 to TRBJ2-4; a possible D gene is TRBD1 (5 bases). Germline V gives CDR1 MNHEY, CDR2 SVGAGI. This CDR3 has 15 residues. The ends were cut back, 7 bases at V and 0 bases at J, with 13 bases in the middle. The DNA of the CDR3 is TGTGCCAGCACCATAATAAGGGGAGCCAAAAACATTCAGTACTTC. It codes for CASTIIRGAKNIQYF.

This rearrangement joins TRBV2 to TRBJ2-7; 10 bases fit TRBD1. The germline CDR1 and CDR2 sequences are SNHLY and FYNNEI. Trimming at V came to 7 bases and at J to 4 bases, leaving 10 bases not matched to a gene. CDR3 length: 15 amino acids. Here the CDR3 DNA reads TGTGCCAGCAACAGTGGTACGGGACAGGGGTACGAGCAGTACTTC. This translates into CASNSGTGQGYEQYF.

J is TRBJ1-1 and V is TRBV28; TRBD1 is a possible D gene (6 bases). Trimming stripped 6 bases from V and 3 bases from J, with 26 bases between. The CDR3 loop spans 18 amino acids. The germline V gene has CDR1 MDHEN and CDR2 SYDVKM. The chain's CDR3 is CASSVPNRADNPYTEAFF. CDR3 DNA sequence: TGTGCCAGCAGCGTACCGAACAGGGCCGACAATCCCTACACTGAAGCTTTCTTT.